The clone carrying this TCR beta chain was recorded once. V was cut by 0 bases and J by 7 bases, with 9 bases left in between. CDR1 and CDR2 (germline): GTSNPN, SVGIG (reference sequence). This CDR3 region has 12 residues. This sample was taken from a study of blood T cell repertoires in COVID-19. Per the original methods: Estimation of nucleated cell counts relied on the amplification of reference gene primers. Here immunoSEQ multiplex PCR was the method, and the copy in TCRdb shows in-frame clones only, minus some. The DNA was the basis for D and trimming; V, J and clone size are from that table. The table has 85,000 to 120,000 clones, roughly 90% seen once.

The chain carries TRBV30 and TRBJ1-2, with a weak D call TRBD1 (5 bases). The clonotype was recovered from a woman between 45 and 60 years old with COVID-19, enrolled during active disease. Sequencing was done on a sample of peripheral blood. This chain's CDR3 is CAWSVQVAGYTF. CDR3 bases: TGTGCCTGGAGTGTACAGGTCGCTGGCTACACCTTC.